This T cell receptor (beta chain) was sequenced for a study of blood T cell repertoires in COVID-19. The CDR3 is 13 residues long. Germline V CDR1 and CDR2: KGHSH, LQKENI. Trimming took off 6 bases at V and 1 base at J, with 9 bases between the two ends. Original processing notes: Reference gene primer amplification gave estimated nucleated cell counts. The method was immunoSEQ multiplex PCR; TCRdb's version includes in-frame clones alone and lacks a portion of them. Clone size and V and J calls were adopted from that table, with D and trimming inferred from the DNA. The sample consists of 45,000 to 50,000 clones, nearly 85% of them appearing once.

Material: peripheral blood. This receptor was identified in a man older than 75 in a cohort sampled during active COVID-19. The chain employs TRBV18 and TRBJ1-2, with D perhaps matching TRBD1 (6 bases). The CDR3 reads CASSEDSNYGYTF. The CDR3 bases are TGTGCCAGCTCGGAGGACAGTAACTATGGCTACACCTTC. The full variable domain, rest sourced from reference TRBV18 and TRBJ1-2, is NAGVMQNPRHLVRRRGQEARLRCSPMKGHSHVYWYRQLPEEGLKFMVYLQKENIIDESGMPKERFSAEFPKEGPSILRIQQVVRGDSAAYFCASSEDSNYGYTFGSGTRLTVV.